This paragraph reports one TCR beta chain. Its antigen is unidentified. Each sample's input was approximately 270 ng genomic DNA, 30,000 to 45,000 genome equivalents. This record comes from a study of T cell clusters in autoimmune cytopenias. Findings of the study overall: Primary autoimmune cytopenia patients seemingly lacked the physiological T cell clusters found in healthy donors. TRB repertoire shifts in secondary cytopenia and chronic lymphocytic leukemia mostly reflected lymphoma, not autoimmunity.

The CDR3 spans 17 residues. Germline V CDR1 and CDR2: SGHRS, YFSETQ. TRB rearrangements were amplified by touch-down multiplex PCR with mixed TRB-A/B primers. No DNA is given; TCRdb re-called the multiplex PCR reads and lists each CDR3 protein once. The specimen's table records around 6,600 distinct CDR3 sequences. The same sample was also used in a study of T cell repertoires in aging, cancer and after chemotherapy.

The V and J genes are TRBV5-1 and TRBJ1-2. This sequence was found in a human donor in good health. The source material was peripheral blood. The CDR3 loop is CASSSGVADGYNYGYTF.